These 18 T cell receptor beta chains originate from one sample sequenced in a study of naive and memory T cell subsets. The SP2 primer and nested alpha and beta constant region primers amplified ligated cDNA in four rounds. TCRdb passed the 5' RACE reads through MiXCR, listing each CDR3 protein once. Here the sample spans 58,000 or so distinct CDR3 sequences, about 8.3% being singletons. The library had UMIs added by 3' ligation of an oligonucleotide to TCR cDNA. The receptors come from a female donor in good health.

The chain uses TRBV7-3 and TRBJ2-1; 9 nucleotides agree with TRBD1. The germline V gene has CDR1 SGHTA and CDR2 FQGTGA. This CDR3 has 16 amino acids. The trim removed 1 base at V and 4 bases at J, leaving 5 bases unmatched. CDR3 in DNA: TGTGCCAGCAGCTTAAAGGACAGGGGTAGTTACAATGAGCAGTTCTTC. This sequence encodes CASSLKDRGSYNEQFF.

This chain uses TRBV7-2 with TRBJ2-3; unclear D gene. Germline loops: CDR1 SGHTA, CDR2 FQGNSA. Trimming stripped 5 bases from V and 4 bases from J, with 13 bases between. The CDR3 extends over 14 amino acids. The CDR3 protein is CASSPAVGADTQYF. The CDR3 nucleotides read TGTGCCAGCAGCCCCGCGGTCGGCGCAGATACGCAGTATTTT.

This clonotype was detected ten times or more. The rearrangement uses TRBV27 and TRBJ1-1; D gene ambiguous. The ends were cut back, 5 bases at V and 1 base at J, with 14 bases in the middle. Germline V gene lookup returns CDR1 MNHEY and CDR2 SMNVEV (reference sequence). The CDR3 is made up of 15 amino acids. The CDR3 DNA reads as TGTGCCAGCAGTCGAACTTTGGGGTCGAACACTGAAGCTTTCTTT. Protein sequence: CASSRTLGSNTEAFF.

This clonotype has at least ten counts. This chain joins TRBV28 and TRBJ1-5; a possible D gene is TRBD1 (6 bases). Germline loops: CDR1 MDHEN, CDR2 SYDVKM. The CDR3 totals 14 residues. The ends were cut back, 8 bases at V and 0 bases at J, with 11 bases in the middle. In nucleotides, the CDR3 is TGTGCCAGCCGCATCAGGGGTAGCAATCAGCCCCAGCATTTT. Protein sequence: CASRIRGSNQPQHF.

At least ten counts were recorded for this clonotype. The genes are TRBV28 and TRBJ2-3; unclear D gene. The CDR3 is 14 residues long. V lost 6 bases and J lost 2, with 12 bases in between. Germline values: CDR1 MDHEN, CDR2 SYDVKM. CDR3 DNA sequence: TGTGCCAGCAGCCGGCCCACCTACACAGATACGCAGTATTTT. Translated, it gives CASSRPTYTDTQYF.

This clonotype was recorded at least ten times. The rearrangement uses TRBV29-1 and TRBJ1-1; possible D gene TRBD1, 6 bases. Trimming shortened V by 7 bases and J by 9 bases, and 18 bases separated the two germline ends. This CDR3 has 12 amino acids. Germline V gene sequence: CDR1 SQVTM, CDR2 ANQGSEA. The CDR3 is CSGVRDGGQAFF. The CDR3 DNA reads as TGCAGCGGAGTCCGGGACGGGGGCCAAGCTTTCTTT.

The chain employs TRBV6-2 or TRBV6-3 and TRBJ2-1, with D perhaps being TRBD1 or TRBD2 (6 bases each). The CDR3 loop spans 15 amino acids. The V end was cut by 0 bases, the J end by 9 bases, with 15 bases between. Looked up from germline, CDR1 is MNHEY and CDR2 is SVGEGT. In DNA, the CDR3 is TGTGCCAGCAGTTACTCGGGAGGAGGGGGAAGTGAGCAGTTCTTC. It specifies CASSYSGGGGSEQFF.

This clonotype was recorded a few times. The V and J genes are TRBV11-2 and TRBJ1-6; D is unresolved. The V and J ends lost 5 bases and 10 bases respectively, with 15 bases between them. The CDR3 covers 14 residues. Germline V CDR1 and CDR2: SGHAT, FQNNGV. The CDR3 region has the DNA TGTGCCAGCAGCCCCTCCGGGGTCCGCTCACCCCTCCACTTT. Its protein is CASSPSGVRSPLHF. The whole variable domain, remainder taken from reference TRBV11-2 and TRBJ1-6, is EAGVAQSPRYKIIEKRQSVAFWCNPISGHATLYWYQQILGQGPKLLIQFQNNGVVDDSQLPKDRFSAERLKGVDSTLKIQPAKLEDSAVYLCASSPSGVRSPLHFGNGTRLTVT.

The chain carries TRBV28 and TRBJ2-2, with TRBD2 matching over 11 bases. CDR1 and CDR2 from the germline V gene are MDHEN and SYDVKM. The CDR3 totals 15 residues. The V segment lost 6 bases and the J segment 3 bases; nucleotides outside the gene matches: 3. CDR3 coding DNA: TGTGCCAGCAGGATAGCGGGGGGGGACACCGGGGAGCTGTTTTTT. This codes for CASRIAGGDTGELFF.

The rearrangement links TRBV2 to TRBJ2-5, with D possibly called TRBD1 or TRBD2 (5 bases each). The CDR3 extends over 15 amino acids. The germline V gene encodes CDR1 SNHLY and CDR2 FYNNEI. The ends were cut back, 6 bases at V and 4 bases at J, with 18 bases in the middle. In nucleotides, the CDR3 is TGTGCCAGCAGCCTAGGCCCTGGGGGAACAGAGACCCAGTACTTC. This sequence encodes CASSLGPGGTETQYF.

The V and J genes are TRBV20-1 and TRBJ2-3, with no clear D. This CDR3 region has 14 residues. V lost 1 base to trimming and J lost 4 bases, with 12 bases between them. The germline CDR1 and CDR2 sequences are DFQATT and SNEGSKA (reference sequence). The CDR3 reads CSARGNYGADTQYF. The CDR3 DNA sequence: TGCAGTGCTAGAGGAAACTATGGGGCAGATACGCAGTATTTT.

This clonotype was seen a handful of times. This chain links TRBV29-1 with TRBJ2-2; D is perhaps TRBD2 (6 bases). Germline values: CDR1 SQVTM, CDR2 ANQGSEA. This CDR3 contains 14 residues. Trimming took off 1 base at V and 6 bases at J, with 12 bases between the two ends. The CDR3 reads CSVEALDYPGELFF. The CDR3 DNA sequence: TGCAGCGTTGAAGCCCTGGACTACCCCGGGGAGCTGTTTTTT.

This clonotype occurred many times. J is TRBJ2-7 and V is TRBV30, with D maybe TRBD1 (6 bases). V lost 0 bases and J 6 bases, leaving 12 bases between the germline ends. From germline, CDR1 is GTSNPN and CDR2 SVGIG (reference sequence). The CDR3 has 13 residues. CDR3 coding DNA: TGTGCCTGGAGTGTACTTTTCAGGGGCGAGCAGTACTTC. This sequence encodes CAWSVLFRGEQYF.

A few counts support this clonotype. This rearrangement joins TRBV14 to TRBJ2-1; TRBD1 agrees at 9 bases. The CDR3 has 18 amino acids. V was pared by 0 bases and J by 6 bases, with 12 bases of the junction left unmatched. Germline V gene data show CDR1 as SGHDN and CDR2 as FVKESK. The CDR3 reads CASSQDRIWGQGRNEQFF. For the CDR3, the DNA is TGTGCCAGCAGCCAAGACAGAATCTGGGGACAGGGTCGCAATGAGCAGTTCTTC.

This clonotype came up many times. V usage is TRBV29-1 and J usage is TRBJ1-5; D is perhaps TRBD1 (5 bases). The CDR3 sequence is 13 residues long. Per germline, CDR1 SQVTM and CDR2 ANQGSEA. V lost 4 bases and J 1 base, leaving 8 bases between the germline ends. The CDR3 sequence is CSVGRGSNQPQHF. The CDR3 DNA reads as TGCAGCGTTGGGAGGGGAAGCAATCAGCCCCAGCATTTT.

The chain links TRBV18 to TRBJ1-2; no definite D call. CDR1 is KGHSH, CDR2 LQKENI, per germline. V lost 1 base, J lost 0 bases, and 9 bases lay in between. The length of the CDR3 is 15 residues. CDR3 bases: TGTGCCAGCTCACCACAGGCGTCAGCTAACTATGGCTACACCTTC. As protein: CASSPQASANYGYTF. Together with reference TRBV18 and TRBJ1-2, the CDR3 gives the full variable domain: NAGVMQNPRHLVRRRGQEARLRCSPMKGHSHVYWYRQLPEEGLKFMVYLQKENIIDESGMPKERFSAEFPKEGPSILRIQQVVRGDSAAYFCASSPQASANYGYTFGSGTRLTVV.

This clonotype was picked up many times. J is TRBJ1-1 and V is TRBV12-3 or TRBV12-4; no definite D call. The CDR3 covers 11 residues. Trimming took off 6 bases at V and 3 bases at J, with 5 bases between the two ends. CDR3 sequence (DNA): TGTGCCAGCAGCCGGGACACTGAAGCTTTCTTT. Encoded protein: CASSRDTEAFF.

This clonotype was picked up many times. The chain links TRBV11-2 to TRBJ2-5, with D tentatively TRBD2 (6 bases). The CDR3 has 15 amino acids. Per germline, CDR1 SGHAT and CDR2 FQNNGV. The V gene lost 5 bases and the J gene lost 2 bases, with 15 bases spanning the gap. This chain's CDR3 is CASSPPGVGQETQYF. The DNA for the CDR3 is TGTGCCAGCAGCCCCCCGGGGGTTGGGCAAGAGACCCAGTACTTC.